Presented here are 18 T cell receptor beta chains from one specimen sequenced in a study of cytomegalovirus exposure and HLA in healthy donors. Use of 60 Vbeta and 13 Jbeta primers characterized the PCR. Generated by immunoSEQ multiplex PCR, the TCRdb table keeps only in-frame clones and is missing some. Of roughly 100,000 clones listed, about two thirds are singletons. The sequencing sample was made of PBMCs. The receptor set was obtained from a boy younger than 18 in good health and CMV-seronegative.

The DNA of the CDR3 is TGTGCCAGCAGCTTGGAGACTACTAGCACAGATACGCAGTATTTT. It encodes CASSLETTSTDTQYF. The chain combines TRBV5-4 with TRBJ2-3; tentatively, D is TRBD2 (5 bases). CDR1 is SGHNT and CDR2 is YYREEE in the germline V gene (reference sequence). V dropped 0 bases and J dropped 0 bases, with 8 bases sitting between them. The CDR3 sequence is 15 residues long.

For the CDR3, the DNA is TGTGCCAGCACGGGACAGGGGAGGGAGACCCAGTACTTC. The encoded protein is CASTGQGRETQYF. J is TRBJ2-5 and V is TRBV2; 10 bases are shared with TRBD1. The CDR3 is 13 amino acids. Germline values: CDR1 SNHLY, CDR2 FYNNEI. With 7 bases clipped from V and 5 bases from J, the junction kept 4 bases outside the gene matches.

The V call is TRBV4-2, the J call TRBJ1-5; no reliable D call. The CDR3 runs to 16 residues. Germline V gene lookup returns CDR1 LGHNA and CDR2 YNFKEQ. Trimming pared 3 bases from V and 4 bases from J, leaving 16 bases between. CDR3 protein: CASSHEAGDPNQPQHF. CDR3 sequence (DNA): TGTGCCAGCAGCCATGAAGCGGGAGATCCAAATCAGCCCCAGCATTTT.

The table lists this clone with a few counts. The chain combines TRBV7-9 with TRBJ1-1; 12 nucleotides match TRBD1. CDR3 size: 14 residues. Trimming at V came to 9 bases and at J to 11 bases, leaving 13 bases not matched to a gene. Germline CDR1 reads SEHNR; CDR2 reads FQNEAQ (reference sequence). The CDR3 region has the DNA TGTGCCAGTACCCCGGGACAGGGGGCCTTTGGGGCTTTCTTT. Protein sequence: CASTPGQGAFGAFF.

This clone was recorded only once. The chain couples TRBV27 to TRBJ2-1, with 8 bases identical to TRBD2. The CDR3 consists of 17 residues. With 6 bases clipped from V and 0 bases from J, the junction kept 10 bases outside the gene matches. Germline V gives CDR1 MNHEY, CDR2 SMNVEV (reference sequence). The CDR3, as DNA: TGTGCCAGCAGCCCAGGTACCCTAGCGGGCTCCTACAATGAGCAGTTCTTC. Its translation: CASSPGTLAGSYNEQFF.

V usage is TRBV10-3 and J usage is TRBJ1-2; maybe TRBD1 (6 bases). The germline V gene encodes CDR1 ENHRY and CDR2 SYGVKD. The CDR3 contains 14 residues. V gave up 0 bases and J gave up 6 bases, with 11 bases separating them. CDR3 nucleotides: TGTGCCATCAGTGAGTCGCCCAGGGGAAATGGCTACACCTTC. Protein sequence: CAISESPRGNGYTF.

The CDR3 region is CASSLGLVDTEAFF. DNA for the CDR3: TGTGCCAGCAGTTTGGGGCTTGTGGACACTGAAGCTTTCTTT. The chain couples TRBV28 to TRBJ1-1; D might be TRBD1 (5 bases). CDR3 size: 14 residues. In germline, CDR1 is MDHEN, CDR2 SYDVKM. The V end was cut by 3 bases, the J end by 3 bases, with 11 bases between.

The chain joins TRBV5-5 to TRBJ2-5; the match to TRBD2 covers 9 bases. CDR3 size: 17 residues. Germline values: CDR1 SGHKS, CDR2 YYEKEE (reference sequence). Trimming cost V 0 bases and J 4 bases; bases outside gene matches: 10. The CDR3 nucleotides are TGTGCCAGCAGCTTGGGCCCCGCGGGGGGGAAGATAGAGACCCAGTACTTC. Translation: CASSLGPAGGKIETQYF. Supplemented by reference TRBV5-5 and TRBJ2-5, the full variable domain reads DAGVTQSPTHLIKTRGQQVTLRCSPISGHKSVSWYQQVLGQGPQFIFQYYEKEERGRGNFPDRFSARQFPNYSSELNVNALLLGDSALYLCASSLGPAGGKIETQYFGPGTRLLVL.

The J gene is TRBJ2-1, the V gene TRBV29-1; D gene uncertain. Germline loops: CDR1 SQVTM, CDR2 ANQGSEA. The CDR3 sequence is 14 residues long. V was pared by 5 bases and J by 0 bases, with 11 bases between. CDR3 protein: CSVRLVSSYNEQFF. CDR3 coding DNA: TGCAGCGTTAGACTCGTGAGCTCCTACAATGAGCAGTTCTTC.

The chain is built from TRBV10-3 and TRBJ1-1; 10 bases are shared with TRBD1. The V gene's germline CDR1 is ENHRY and CDR2 SYGVKD. V lost 4 bases to trimming and J lost 4 bases; unmatched junction nucleotides: 3. This CDR3 has 14 amino acids. CDR3 nucleotide sequence: TGTGCCATCAGTGGACAGGGGGCAGGCACTGAAGCTTTCTTT. This codes for CAISGQGAGTEAFF.

The table lists this clone with a few counts. The CDR3 protein is CASSQDQSAPLHF. The CDR3 DNA follows: TGCGCCAGCAGCCAAGATCAGTCTGCACCCCTCCACTTT. The chain has TRBV4-3 and TRBJ1-6, with D hard to call. The CDR3 is 13 residues long. The V gene lost 0 bases and the J gene lost 11 bases, with 8 bases spanning the gap. The germline gives CDR1 LGHNA, CDR2 YSLEER.

This clone was counted between two and nine times. The rearrangement joins TRBV6-1 to TRBJ2-5; D is perhaps TRBD2 (6 bases). The germline CDR1 and CDR2 sequences are MNHNS and SASEGT. V was pared by 4 bases and J by 5 bases, with 11 bases between. The CDR3 covers 13 residues. The CDR3 DNA reads as TGTGCCAGCAGTGGGGGACTGGTCGAGACCCAGTACTTC. It yields the protein CASSGGLVETQYF.

The V call is TRBV9, the J call TRBJ1-2; a possible D gene is TRBD1 (5 bases). This CDR3 comprises 13 residues. Germline assignment: CDR1 SGDLS and CDR2 YYNGEE. Trimming removed 0 bases from V and 8 bases from J, with 11 bases in between. This CDR3 reads CASSVVQGTGYTF. In nucleotides, the CDR3 is TGTGCCAGCAGCGTAGTTCAGGGAACAGGCTACACCTTC.

CDR3 DNA sequence: TGTGCCAGCAGTTTATACGGTCCCTCCTACGAGCAGTACTTC. Protein sequence: CASSLYGPSYEQYF. The V gene is TRBV27, the J gene TRBJ2-7; the D is unclear. Per the germline V gene, CDR1 is MNHEY and CDR2 is SMNVEV (reference sequence). Trimming took off 1 base at V and 0 bases at J, with 7 bases between the two ends. The CDR3 covers 14 residues.

The rearrangement joins TRBV27 to TRBJ1-2, with a possible D match to TRBD1 (6 bases). V lost 3 bases and J 5 bases, leaving 10 bases between the germline ends. Germline V gene data show CDR1 as MNHEY and CDR2 as SMNVEV (reference sequence). This CDR3 is built from 13 residues. For the CDR3, the DNA is TGTGCCAGCAGTTTTTCACAGGGATATGGCTACACCTTC. It is translated as CASSFSQGYGYTF.

This clone was counted only a few times. V gene TRBV28 combines with J gene TRBJ2-3; D unclear. This CDR3 comprises 14 residues. Germline V gene sequence: CDR1 MDHEN, CDR2 SYDVKM. Trimming stripped 5 bases from V and 5 bases from J, with 14 bases between. In DNA, the CDR3 is TGTGCCAGCAGTCCCCAGGTGGCCGGAGATACGCAGTATTTT. Protein sequence: CASSPQVAGDTQYF.

This clone was found a few times. The V call is TRBV7-6, the J call TRBJ1-4; possible D gene TRBD1, 6 bases. Trimming cost V 3 bases and J 8 bases, with 16 bases left between them. Germline V gene data show CDR1 as SGHVS and CDR2 as FNYEAQ. The CDR3 totals 15 residues. CDR3 coding DNA: TGTGCCAGCAGCTTCCGCTCAGGGGCTGGGGAAAAACTGTTTTTT. Amino acids: CASSFRSGAGEKLFF.

This sequence joins TRBV5-4 and TRBJ2-5; TRBD2 matches at 7 bases. This CDR3 region has 14 residues. Germline V lookup: CDR1 SGHNT, CDR2 YYREEE (reference sequence). V gave up 4 bases and J gave up 4 bases; unmatched junction bases: 7. CDR3 sequence reads: CASSPSVAGETQYF. Written as DNA, the CDR3 is TGTGCCAGCAGCCCCAGCGTAGCGGGAGAGACCCAGTACTTC.